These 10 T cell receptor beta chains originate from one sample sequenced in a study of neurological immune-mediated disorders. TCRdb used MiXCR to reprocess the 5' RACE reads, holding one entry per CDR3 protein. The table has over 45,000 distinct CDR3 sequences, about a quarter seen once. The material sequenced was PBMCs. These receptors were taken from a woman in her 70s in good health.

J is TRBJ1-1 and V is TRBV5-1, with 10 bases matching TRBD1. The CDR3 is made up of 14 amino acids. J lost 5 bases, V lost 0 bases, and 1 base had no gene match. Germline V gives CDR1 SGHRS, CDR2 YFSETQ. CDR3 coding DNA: TGCGCCAGCAGCTTGGCGGGACAGGGGACTGAAGCTTTCTTT. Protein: CASSLAGQGTEAFF. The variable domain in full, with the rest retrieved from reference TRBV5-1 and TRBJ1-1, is KAGVTQTPRYLIKTRGQQVTLSCSPISGHRSVSWYQQTPGQGLQFLFEYFSETQRNKGNFPGRFSGRQFSNSRSEMNVSTLELGDSALYLCASSLAGQGTEAFFGQGTRLTVV.

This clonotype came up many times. CDR3 DNA sequence: TGTGCCAGCAGCTCAGGGGGGGCGGCCACTCTTAATTCACCCCTCCACTTT. Encoded protein: CASSSGGAATLNSPLHF. The chain couples TRBV7-2 to TRBJ1-6; the match to TRBD1 covers 7 bases. Germline values: CDR1 SGHTA, CDR2 FQGNSA. The CDR3 is 17 residues long. J was trimmed by 6 bases and V by 4 bases; bases with no gene match: 12. Together with reference TRBV7-2 and TRBJ1-6, the CDR3 gives the full variable domain: GAGVSQSPSNKVTEKGKDVELRCDPISGHTALYWYRQSLGQGLEFLIYFQGNSAPDKSGLPSDRFSAERTGGSVSTLTIQRTQQEDSAVYLCASSSGGAATLNSPLHFGNGTRLTVT.

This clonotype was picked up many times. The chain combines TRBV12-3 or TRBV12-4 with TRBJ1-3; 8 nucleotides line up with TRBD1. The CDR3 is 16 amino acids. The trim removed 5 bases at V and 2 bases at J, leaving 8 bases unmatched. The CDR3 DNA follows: TGTGCCAGCAGTCTTGACTGGACAGGGACTGGAAACACCATATATTTT. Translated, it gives CASSLDWTGTGNTIYF.

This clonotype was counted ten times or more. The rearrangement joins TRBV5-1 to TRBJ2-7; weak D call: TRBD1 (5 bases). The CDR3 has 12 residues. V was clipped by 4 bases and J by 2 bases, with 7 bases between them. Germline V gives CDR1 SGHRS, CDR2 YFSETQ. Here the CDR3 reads CASSLTAYEQYF. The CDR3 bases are TGCGCCAGCAGCCTGACAGCCTACGAGCAGTACTTC. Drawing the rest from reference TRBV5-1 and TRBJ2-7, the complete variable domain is KAGVTQTPRYLIKTRGQQVTLSCSPISGHRSVSWYQQTPGQGLQFLFEYFSETQRNKGNFPGRFSGRQFSNSRSEMNVSTLELGDSALYLCASSLTAYEQYFGPGTRLTVT.

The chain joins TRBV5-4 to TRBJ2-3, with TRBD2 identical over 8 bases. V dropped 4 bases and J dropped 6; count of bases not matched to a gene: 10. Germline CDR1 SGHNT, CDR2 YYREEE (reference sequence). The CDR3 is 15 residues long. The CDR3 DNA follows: TGTGCCAGCAGCATCGCGGGGGGCCCCCCGGATACGCAGTATTTT. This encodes CASSIAGGPPDTQYF.

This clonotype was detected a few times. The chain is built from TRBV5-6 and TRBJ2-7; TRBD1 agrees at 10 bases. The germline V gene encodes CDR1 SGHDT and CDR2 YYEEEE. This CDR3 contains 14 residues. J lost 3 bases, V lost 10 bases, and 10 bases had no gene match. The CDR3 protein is CASARDRGFYEQYF. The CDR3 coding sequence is TGTGCCTCCGCGCGGGACAGGGGCTTCTACGAGCAGTACTTC.

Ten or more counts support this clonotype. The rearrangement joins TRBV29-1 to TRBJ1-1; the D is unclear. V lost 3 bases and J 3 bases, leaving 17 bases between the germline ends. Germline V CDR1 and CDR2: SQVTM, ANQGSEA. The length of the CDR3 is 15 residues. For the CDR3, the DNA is TGCAGCGTTGACCCCCTGGTCGGAGGCGACACTGAAGCTTTCTTT. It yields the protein CSVDPLVGGDTEAFF.

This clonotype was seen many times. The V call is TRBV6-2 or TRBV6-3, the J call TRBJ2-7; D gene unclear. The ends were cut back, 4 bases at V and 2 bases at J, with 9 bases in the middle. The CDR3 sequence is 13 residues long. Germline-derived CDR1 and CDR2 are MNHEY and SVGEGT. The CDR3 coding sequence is TGTGCCAGCAGTTGGGGTTGGGCCTACGAGCAGTACTTC. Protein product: CASSWGWAYEQYF.

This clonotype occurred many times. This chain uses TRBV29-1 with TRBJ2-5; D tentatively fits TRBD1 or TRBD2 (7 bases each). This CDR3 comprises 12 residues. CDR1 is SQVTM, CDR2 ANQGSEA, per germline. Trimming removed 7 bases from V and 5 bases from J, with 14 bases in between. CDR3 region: CSGRGTEETQYF. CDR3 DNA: TGCAGCGGGCGGGGGACAGAGGAGACCCAGTACTTC.

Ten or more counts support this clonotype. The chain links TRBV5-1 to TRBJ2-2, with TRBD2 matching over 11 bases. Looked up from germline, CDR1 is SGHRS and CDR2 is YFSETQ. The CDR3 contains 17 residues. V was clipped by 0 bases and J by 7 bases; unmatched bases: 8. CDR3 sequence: CASSLVAGGPSIGELFF. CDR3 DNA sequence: TGCGCCAGCAGCTTGGTAGCGGGAGGGCCAAGCATCGGGGAGCTGTTTTTT.